Below are 19 T cell receptor beta chains sequenced from a single sample in a study of blood T cell repertoires in COVID-19. Using immunoSEQ multiplex PCR, the repertoire was profiled, and TCRdb retains in-frame clones only, with some absent. The sample lists some 390,000 clones; 87% were seen once. Specimen: peripheral blood. The receptors were sampled from a woman aged 60 to 75 with COVID-19, enrolled during active disease.

The genes are TRBV7-9 and TRBJ1-1, with TRBD1 matching over 8 bases. V shed 4 bases and J 4 bases; nucleotides not matched to a gene: 17. Germline CDR1 SEHNR, CDR2 FQNEAQ (reference sequence). CDR3 length: 18 residues. The chain's CDR3 is CASSSLSRGRLSATEAFF. The CDR3 nucleotides are TGTGCCAGCAGCTCATTGTCCAGGGGGCGACTCTCGGCCACTGAAGCTTTCTTT. Using reference TRBV7-9 and TRBJ1-1 for the parts outside the CDR3, the full variable domain is DTGVSQNPRHKITKRGQNVTFRCDPISEHNRLYWYRQTLGQGPEFLTYFQNEAQLEKSRLLSDRFSAERPKGSFSTLEIQRTEQGDSAMYLCASSSLSRGRLSATEAFFGQGTRLTVV.

The chain joins TRBV10-3 to TRBJ2-5; 7 positions match TRBD1. With 2 bases clipped from V and 1 base from J, the junction kept 1 base outside the gene matches. Germline V gives CDR1 ENHRY, CDR2 SYGVKD. This CDR3 region has 14 residues. The CDR3 DNA reads TGTGCCATCAGTGAGGGACAGGTCCAAGAGACCCAGTACTTC. This translates into CAISEGQVQETQYF.

The CDR3 protein is CASSQRQEVETQYF. The CDR3 nucleotides read TGTGCCAGCAGCCAACGACAGGAGGTCGAGACCCAGTACTTC. The rearrangement links TRBV3-1 (or the pseudogene TRBV3-2) to TRBJ2-5; weak D call: TRBD1 (6 bases). The germline V gene encodes CDR1 LGHDT and CDR2 YNNKEL (reference sequence). Trimming removed 2 bases at V and 5 bases at J, with 12 bases between. The CDR3 consists of 14 residues.

CDR3 coding DNA: TGTGCCAGCAGCTTCAGGGGGTACTACGAGCAGTACTTC. Translated: CASSFRGYYEQYF. The J gene is TRBJ2-7, the V gene TRBV7-8, with 7 bases that match TRBD1. Germline CDR1 SGHVS, CDR2 FQNEAQ. Germline trimming cut 3 bases from V and 3 bases from J; bases unmatched to any gene: 2. The CDR3 consists of 13 residues.

The chain recombines TRBV5-1 with TRBJ2-1, with 7 bases that match TRBD1. Germline CDR1 SGHRS, CDR2 YFSETQ. V trimming: 0 bases; J trimming: 13 bases; junction bases outside the gene matches: 7. This CDR3 region has 13 residues. Here the CDR3 reads CASSLGTGDPQFF. In DNA, the CDR3 is TGCGCCAGCAGCTTGGGGACAGGCGACCCTCAGTTCTTC.

This chain uses TRBV6-5 with TRBJ1-3, with D possibly TRBD1 on 5 matching bases. Germline CDR1 and CDR2: MNHEY and SVGAGI. Trimming left V 0 bases short and J 0 bases short, with 6 bases between. The CDR3 sequence is 15 residues long. This chain's CDR3 is CASSYSGRSGNTIYF. Here the CDR3 DNA reads TGTGCCAGCAGTTACTCGGGGCGCTCTGGAAACACCATATATTTT.

A remark on this clone: Being one base from a much bigger clone, this may be a read error. This chain connects TRBV3-1 (or the pseudogene TRBV3-2) to TRBJ1-3; D is uncertain. In germline, CDR1 is LGHDT, CDR2 YNNKEL (reference sequence). V was shortened by 5 bases and J by 3 bases, with 8 bases between the two germline ends. This CDR3 contains 13 residues. Here the CDR3 reads CASSFGIGNTIYF. The DNA of the CDR3 is TGTGCCAGCAGCTTCGGGATTGGAAACACCATATATTTT.

The table lists this clone with a few counts. The rearrangement joins TRBV11-1 to TRBJ2-7; 9 bases fit TRBD2. The CDR3 is 14 residues long. Germline loops: CDR1 SGHAT, CDR2 FQDESV (reference sequence). V lost 3 bases and J lost 3; bases outside the gene matches: 3. CDR3 protein: CASSLTSGNYEQYF. DNA of the CDR3: TGTGCCAGCAGCTTGACTAGCGGAAACTACGAGCAGTACTTC.

This rearrangement joins TRBV7-6 to TRBJ2-5; D not certain. Trimming removed 0 bases at V and 5 bases at J, with 10 bases between. The CDR3 loop spans 14 amino acids. Germline CDR1 and CDR2: SGHVS and FNYEAQ. DNA of the CDR3: TGTGCCAGCAGCTTAGCGTCTAGGTGGGAGACCCAGTACTTC. This sequence encodes CASSLASRWETQYF. Looking up the rest from reference TRBV7-6 and TRBJ2-5 gives the full variable domain: GAGVSQSPRYKVTKRGQDVALRCDPISGHVSLYWYRQALGQGPEFLTYFNYEAQQDKSGLPNDRFSAERPEGSISTLTIQRTEQRDSAMYRCASSLASRWETQYFGPGTRLLVL.

For the CDR3, the DNA is TGTGCCAGCAGGGACAGGTTGGGGTGGGACTATGGCTACACCTTC. This encodes CASRDRLGWDYGYTF. V is TRBV2 and J is TRBJ1-2; 7 bases are shared with TRBD1. Germline V CDR1 and CDR2: SNHLY, FYNNEI. V was clipped by 6 bases and J by 3 bases; unmatched bases: 10. The CDR3 covers 15 residues.

J is TRBJ1-2 and V is TRBV5-6, with a tentative D call TRBD1 (5 bases). The length of the CDR3 is 13 residues. V dropped 3 bases and J dropped 4 bases, with 10 bases sitting between them. The germline CDR1 and CDR2 sequences are SGHDT and YYEEEE. The CDR3, as DNA: TGTGCCAGCAGCTGGAACAGGCTCTATGGCTACACCTTC. Protein product: CASSWNRLYGYTF.

This chain connects TRBV5-1 to TRBJ1-1, with TRBD1 matching over 8 bases. This CDR3 has 18 amino acids. Germline V gives CDR1 SGHRS, CDR2 YFSETQ. V lost 0 bases, J lost 1 base, and 11 bases stayed unmatched. The chain's CDR3 is CASSLVGQGASKNTEAFF. The CDR3, as DNA: TGCGCCAGCAGCTTGGTTGGGCAGGGGGCGTCTAAGAACACTGAAGCTTTCTTT.

CDR3 nucleotide sequence: TGTGCCAGCCCGGGGGGCAGCTACCAGACCTCCTACGAGCAGTACTTC. Its translation: CASPGGSYQTSYEQYF. This chain uses TRBV28 with TRBJ2-7; weak D call: TRBD2 (7 bases). In germline, CDR1 is MDHEN, CDR2 SYDVKM. Trimming left V 8 bases short and J 0 bases short, with 20 bases between. CDR3 length equals 16 residues.

The V gene is TRBV19, the J gene TRBJ1-1; a possible D gene is TRBD1 (5 bases). CDR1 is LNHDA and CDR2 is SQIVND in the germline V gene (reference sequence). The CDR3 runs to 13 residues. V lost 6 bases and J 7 bases, leaving 15 bases between the germline ends. The DNA for the CDR3 is TGTGCCAGTAGGACGTGGGGGGTCGGTGAAGCTTTCTTT. Its translation: CASRTWGVGEAFF.

The chain uses TRBV7-9 and TRBJ2-5; D is uncertain. CDR3 length equals 15 residues. The germline gives CDR1 SEHNR, CDR2 FQNEAQ (reference sequence). Trimming removed 1 base at V and 0 bases at J, with 9 bases between. CDR3 DNA: TGTGCCAGCAGCTTAGGTGTCTACGACCAAGAGACCCAGTACTTC. Its translation is CASSLGVYDQETQYF.

The chain is built from TRBV7-3 and TRBJ2-3; maybe TRBD2 (6 bases). The CDR3 totals 13 residues. CDR1 is SGHTA, CDR2 FQGTGA, per germline. Trimming took 7 bases from V and 5 from J, leaving 13 bases between them. The CDR3 coding sequence is TGTGCCAGCACTCCGGGGGTAAAAGATACGCAGTATTTT. This sequence encodes CASTPGVKDTQYF.

The CDR3 here is CASSQGSLSTDLGYTF. CDR3 DNA sequence: TGTGCCAGCTCCCAGGGCAGCCTATCCACCGACCTTGGCTACACCTTC. This chain links TRBV18 with TRBJ1-2; possibly TRBD1 for D (5 bases). The CDR3 is 16 residues long. V was trimmed by 6 bases and J by 7 bases, leaving 24 bases between them. Germline CDR1 is KGHSH and CDR2 is LQKENI.

The chain has TRBV5-6 and TRBJ2-7; TRBD2 matches 11 bases. V trimming: 4 bases; J trimming: 3 bases; junction bases outside the gene matches: 3. In germline, CDR1 is SGHDT, CDR2 YYEEEE. The CDR3 consists of 14 residues. The CDR3 spells CASSELAGDYEQYF. The DNA of the CDR3 is TGTGCCAGCAGCGAACTAGCGGGGGACTACGAGCAGTACTTC.

Here the CDR3 DNA reads TGCGCCAGCAGCTTGGTCGGGACTACCTACAATGAGCAGTTCTTC. This encodes CASSLVGTTYNEQFF. The chain has TRBV5-1 and TRBJ2-1; 7 bases match TRBD2. V dropped 0 bases and J dropped 2; count of bases not matched to a gene: 2. Germline values: CDR1 SGHRS, CDR2 YFSETQ. This CDR3 spans 15 amino acids.